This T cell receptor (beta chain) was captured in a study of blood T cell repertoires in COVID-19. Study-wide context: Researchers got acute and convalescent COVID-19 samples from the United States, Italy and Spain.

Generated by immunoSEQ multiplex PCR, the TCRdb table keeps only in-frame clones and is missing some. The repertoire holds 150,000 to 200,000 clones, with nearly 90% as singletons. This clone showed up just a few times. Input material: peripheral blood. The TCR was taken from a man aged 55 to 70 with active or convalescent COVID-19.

As DNA, the CDR3 is TGTGCCAGCAGCACCCGGACAGGGCTCAATCAGCCCCAGCATTTT. Its protein is CASSTRTGLNQPQHF. J is TRBJ1-5 and V is TRBV6-5; 8 nucleotides agree with TRBD1. From germline, CDR1 is MNHEY and CDR2 SVGAGI. The CDR3 spans 15 residues. The V and J ends lost 6 bases and 3 bases, in that order; junction bases with no gene match: 7.